The sequence of this TCR beta chain was determined in a study of cytomegalovirus exposure and HLA in healthy donors. This clone was counted between two and nine times. Its target is not known. Trimming took 8 bases from V and 2 from J, leaving 16 bases between them. The CDR3 is 15 amino acids. Germline values: CDR1 MDHEN, CDR2 SYDVKM. Whole-study results and caveats: The majority of CMV-associated TCR beta chains were reported as apparently HLA-restricted in a later analysis. In all likelihood, a cluster of highly shared sequence variants was a sequencing artifact.

13 Jbeta primers and 60 Vbeta primers were used for the PCR. The assay was immunoSEQ multiplex PCR, and TCRdb's table has in-frame clones only and misses some. The data show about 160,000 clones, around 75% seen once. The source of this sequence is a female donor in good health and CMV-seronegative. The chain recombines TRBV28 with TRBJ1-5; a possible D gene is TRBD1 (6 bases). The specimen sequenced was PBMCs. The CDR3, as DNA: TGTGCCAGCGGATTAGGGGGGGCTCGCAATCAGCCCCAGCATTTT. Translated, it gives CASGLGGARNQPQHF.